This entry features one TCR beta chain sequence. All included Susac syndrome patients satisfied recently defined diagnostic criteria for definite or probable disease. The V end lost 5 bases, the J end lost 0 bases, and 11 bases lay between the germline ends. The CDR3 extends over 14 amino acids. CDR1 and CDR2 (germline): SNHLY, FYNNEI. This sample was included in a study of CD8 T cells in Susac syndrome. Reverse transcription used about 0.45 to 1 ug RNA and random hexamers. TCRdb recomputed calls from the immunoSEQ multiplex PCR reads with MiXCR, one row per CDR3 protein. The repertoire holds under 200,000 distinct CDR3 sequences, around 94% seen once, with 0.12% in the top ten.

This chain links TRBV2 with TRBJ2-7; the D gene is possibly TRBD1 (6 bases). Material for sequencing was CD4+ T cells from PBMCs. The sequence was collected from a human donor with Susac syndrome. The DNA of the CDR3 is TGTGCCAGCAGTCGGACAGCGATCTCCTACGAGCAGTACTTC. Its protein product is CASSRTAISYEQYF.